The sequence of this TCR beta chain was determined in a study of blood T cell repertoires in COVID-19. On the study more broadly: Samples of COVID-19 (acute and convalescent) were obtained from the United States, Italy and Spain. PBMCs, B-cell-depleted T cells, or T cells provided the cDNA or gDNA that made up the material.

Germline lookup yields CDR1 MNHEY and CDR2 SVGAGI. The CDR3 runs to 14 residues. V dropped 5 bases and J dropped 7; count of bases not matched to a gene: 8. This clone was detected once. Original processing notes: Estimated nucleated cell counts came from reference gene primer amplification. The assay was immunoSEQ multiplex PCR, and TCRdb's table has in-frame clones only and misses some. From that table come the V and J calls and clone size; the DNA was used to work out D and trimming. The sample records fewer than 110,000 clones, roughly 84% being singletons. The TCR originated in a human donor in a cohort sampled during active COVID-19. The rearrangement uses TRBV6-5 and TRBJ1-2; 9 nucleotides agree with TRBD1. Source material: peripheral blood. CDR3 bases: TGTGCCAGCAGTCCCGGGACAGGGTTGGGTGGCTACACCTTC. Amino acids: CASSPGTGLGGYTF.